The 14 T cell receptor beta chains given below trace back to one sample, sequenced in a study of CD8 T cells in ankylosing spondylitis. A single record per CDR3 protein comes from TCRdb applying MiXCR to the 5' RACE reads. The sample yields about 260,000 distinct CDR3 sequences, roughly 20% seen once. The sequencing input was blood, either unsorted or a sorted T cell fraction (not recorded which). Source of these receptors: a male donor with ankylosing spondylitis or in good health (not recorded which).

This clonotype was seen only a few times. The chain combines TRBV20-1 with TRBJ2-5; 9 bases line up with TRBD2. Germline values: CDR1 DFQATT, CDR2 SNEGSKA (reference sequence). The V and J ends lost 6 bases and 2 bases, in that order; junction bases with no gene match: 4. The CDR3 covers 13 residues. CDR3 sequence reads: CSADSGGQETQYF. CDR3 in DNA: TGCAGTGCGGATAGCGGGGGACAAGAGACCCAGTACTTC.

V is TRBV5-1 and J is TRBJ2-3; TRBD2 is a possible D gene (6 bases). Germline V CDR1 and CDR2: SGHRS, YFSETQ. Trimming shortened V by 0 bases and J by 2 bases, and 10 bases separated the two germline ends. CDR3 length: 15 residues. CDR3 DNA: TGCGCCAGCAGCTTGGCCGGGGGAATCACAGATACGCAGTATTTT. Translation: CASSLAGGITDTQYF.

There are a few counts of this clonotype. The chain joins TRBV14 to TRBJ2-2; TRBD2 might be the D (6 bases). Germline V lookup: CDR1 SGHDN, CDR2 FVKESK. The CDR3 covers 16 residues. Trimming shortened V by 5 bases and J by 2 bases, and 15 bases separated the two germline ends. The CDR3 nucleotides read TGTGCCAGCAGCTCCTTGACTAGGTTCAACACCGGGGAGCTGTTTTTT. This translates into CASSSLTRFNTGELFF.

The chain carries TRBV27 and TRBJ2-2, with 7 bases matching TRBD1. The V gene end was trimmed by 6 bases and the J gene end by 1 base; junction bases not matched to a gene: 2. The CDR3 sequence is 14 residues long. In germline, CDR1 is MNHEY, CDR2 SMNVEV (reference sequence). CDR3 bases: TGTGCCAGCAGAGGGGGCCTGAACACCGGGGAGCTGTTTTTT. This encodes CASRGGLNTGELFF.

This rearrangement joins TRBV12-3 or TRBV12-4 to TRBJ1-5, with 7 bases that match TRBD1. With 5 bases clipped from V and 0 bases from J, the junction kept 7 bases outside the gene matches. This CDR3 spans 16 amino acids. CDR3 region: CASSGYGTASNQPQHF. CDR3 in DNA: TGTGCCAGCAGTGGATACGGGACAGCTAGCAATCAGCCCCAGCATTTT.

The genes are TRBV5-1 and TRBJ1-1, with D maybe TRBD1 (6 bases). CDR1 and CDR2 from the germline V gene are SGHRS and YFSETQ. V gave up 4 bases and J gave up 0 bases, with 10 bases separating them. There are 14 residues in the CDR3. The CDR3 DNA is TGCGCCAGCAGCCCCGGGGGCATGAACACTGAAGCTTTCTTT. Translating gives CASSPGGMNTEAFF.

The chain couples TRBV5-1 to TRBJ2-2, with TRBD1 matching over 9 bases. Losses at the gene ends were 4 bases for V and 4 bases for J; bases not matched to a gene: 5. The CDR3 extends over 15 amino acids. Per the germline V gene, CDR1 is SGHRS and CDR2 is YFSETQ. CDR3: CASSRGQGATGELFF. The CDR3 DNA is TGCGCCAGCAGCCGGGGACAGGGAGCCACCGGGGAGCTGTTTTTT.

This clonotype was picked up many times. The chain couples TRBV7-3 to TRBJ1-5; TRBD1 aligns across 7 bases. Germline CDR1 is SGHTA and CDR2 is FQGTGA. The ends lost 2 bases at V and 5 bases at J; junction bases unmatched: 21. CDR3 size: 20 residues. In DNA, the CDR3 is TGTGCCAGCAGCTTAGGGGTGCCCCTCGTGGAGGGGGCGCAGCATCAGCCCCAGCATTTT. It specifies CASSLGVPLVEGAQHQPQHF.

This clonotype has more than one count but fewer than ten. The CDR3 sequence is CASSLGSISTDTQYF. CDR3 in DNA: TGTGCCAGCAGTTTAGGGTCCATTTCCACAGATACGCAGTATTTT. The chain is built from TRBV12-3 or TRBV12-4 and TRBJ2-3; the D is unclear. There are 15 residues in the CDR3. The V gene lost 1 base and the J gene lost 2 bases, with 10 bases spanning the gap.

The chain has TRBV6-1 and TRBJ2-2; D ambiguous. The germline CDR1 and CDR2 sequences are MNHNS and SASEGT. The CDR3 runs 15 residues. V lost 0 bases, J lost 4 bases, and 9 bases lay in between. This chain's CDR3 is CASSEAHRSTGELFF. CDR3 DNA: TGTGCCAGCAGTGAAGCGCACCGATCCACCGGGGAGCTGTTTTTT.

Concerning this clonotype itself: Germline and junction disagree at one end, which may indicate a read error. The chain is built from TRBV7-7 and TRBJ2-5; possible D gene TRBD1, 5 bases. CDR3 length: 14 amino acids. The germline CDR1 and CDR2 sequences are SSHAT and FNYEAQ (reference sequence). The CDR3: CASSQLMGQETQYF. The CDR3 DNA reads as TGTGCTAGCAGCCAGCTCATGGGGCAGGAGACCCAGTACTTC.

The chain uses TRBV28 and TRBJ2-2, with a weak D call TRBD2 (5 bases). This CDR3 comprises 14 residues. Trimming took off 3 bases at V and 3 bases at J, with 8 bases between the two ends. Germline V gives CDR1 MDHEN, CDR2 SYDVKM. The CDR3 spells CASSFGADTGELFF. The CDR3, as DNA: TGTGCCAGCAGTTTCGGAGCGGACACCGGGGAGCTGTTTTTT. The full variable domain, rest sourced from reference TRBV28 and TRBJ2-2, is DVKVTQSSRYLVKRTGEKVFLECVQDMDHENMFWYRQDPGLGLRLIYFSYDVKMKEKGDIPEGYSVSREKKERFSLILESASTNQTSMYLCASSFGADTGELFFGEGSRLTVL.

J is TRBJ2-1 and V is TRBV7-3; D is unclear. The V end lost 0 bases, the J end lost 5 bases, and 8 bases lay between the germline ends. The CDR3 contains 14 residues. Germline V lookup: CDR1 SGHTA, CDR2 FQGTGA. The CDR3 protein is CASSLTSRHNEQFF. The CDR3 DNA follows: TGTGCCAGCAGCTTAACATCCAGGCACAATGAGCAGTTCTTC.

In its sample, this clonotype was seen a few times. The CDR3 sequence is CASRAGEQDTQYF. The CDR3 DNA is TGTGCCAGCAGAGCGGGGGAGCAAGATACGCAGTATTTT. This chain joins TRBV12-3 or TRBV12-4 and TRBJ2-3; 8 bases are a match to TRBD2. The CDR3 length is 13 residues. V shed 6 bases, J shed 5 bases, and the junction held 4 bases outside the gene matches.